This T cell receptor beta chain came from a study of PD-1 blockade in mismatch repair-deficient tumors. Study in general: Enrolled about 2012-2016, patients had progressing, pretreated mismatch repair-deficient cancers of about a dozen types. Findings and caveats of the study: Rapid post-treatment expansion, then contraction, generally preceding radiologic response, marked tumor-resident clones.

Using immunoSEQ multiplex PCR, the repertoire was profiled, and TCRdb retains in-frame clones only, with some absent. The sample lists over 75,000 clones; approximately 81% were seen once. As concerns this clone: Its antigen is unknown. A read error may account for a junction end that differs from germline.

PCR or immunohistochemistry showed mismatch repair deficiency in every enrolled patient. A few pembrolizumab responders had their TCRs sequenced. The sample was peripheral blood, taken 12 weeks after starting pembrolizumab. This clonotype was obtained from an adult with mismatch repair-deficient cancer.

The CDR3 nucleotides are TGTGCCAGCAGCTTAGGGGCGTACACTGAAGCTTTCTTT. It is translated as CASSLGAYTEAFF. This chain links TRBV5-3 with TRBJ1-1; possibly TRBD1 for D (5 bases). TRBV5-3 is an open reading frame whose function is uncertain. The CDR3 contains 13 residues.